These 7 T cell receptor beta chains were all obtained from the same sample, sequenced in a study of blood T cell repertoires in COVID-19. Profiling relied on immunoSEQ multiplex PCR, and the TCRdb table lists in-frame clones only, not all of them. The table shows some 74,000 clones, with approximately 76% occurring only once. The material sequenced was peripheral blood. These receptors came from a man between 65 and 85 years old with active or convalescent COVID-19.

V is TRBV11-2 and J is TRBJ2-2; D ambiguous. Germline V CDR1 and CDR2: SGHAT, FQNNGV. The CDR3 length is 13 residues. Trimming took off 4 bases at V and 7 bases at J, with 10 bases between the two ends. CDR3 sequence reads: CASSSRLDGELFF. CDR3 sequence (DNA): TGTGCCAGCAGCTCCCGACTTGACGGGGAGCTGTTTTTT.

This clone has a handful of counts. CDR3 amino acids: CAIREREEETQYF. The DNA of the CDR3 is TGTGCCATCCGGGAGCGGGAAGAAGAGACCCAGTACTTC. The chain links TRBV10-3 to TRBJ2-5; 7 positions match TRBD2. CDR3 length equals 13 residues. CDR1 and CDR2 (germline): ENHRY, SYGVKD. J gave up 3 bases and V 8 bases, and 6 bases lay outside the gene matches.

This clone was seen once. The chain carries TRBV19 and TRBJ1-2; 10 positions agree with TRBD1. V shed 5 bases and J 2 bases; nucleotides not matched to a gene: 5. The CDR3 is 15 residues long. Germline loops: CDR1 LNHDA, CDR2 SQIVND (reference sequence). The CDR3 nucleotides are TGTGCCAGTAGTCATGACAGGGGGCGGAACTATGGCTACACCTTC. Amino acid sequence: CASSHDRGRNYGYTF. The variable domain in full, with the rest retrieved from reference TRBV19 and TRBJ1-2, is DGGITQSPKYLFRKEGQNVTLSCEQNLNHDAMYWYRQDPGQGLRLIYYSQIVNDFQKGDIAEGYSVSREKKESFPLTVTSAQKNPTAFYLCASSHDRGRNYGYTFGSGTRLTVV.

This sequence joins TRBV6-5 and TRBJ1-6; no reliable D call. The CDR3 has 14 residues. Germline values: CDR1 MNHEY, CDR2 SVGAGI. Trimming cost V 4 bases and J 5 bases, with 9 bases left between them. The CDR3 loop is CASSSRRDNSPLHF. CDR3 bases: TGTGCCAGCAGTTCACGACGGGATAATTCACCCCTCCACTTT.

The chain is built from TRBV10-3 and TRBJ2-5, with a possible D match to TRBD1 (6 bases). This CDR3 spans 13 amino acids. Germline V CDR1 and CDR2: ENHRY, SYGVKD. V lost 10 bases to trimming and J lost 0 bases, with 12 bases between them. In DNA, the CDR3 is TGTGCCACCTTGCCAGGGGACCAAGAGACCCAGTACTTC. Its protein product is CATLPGDQETQYF.

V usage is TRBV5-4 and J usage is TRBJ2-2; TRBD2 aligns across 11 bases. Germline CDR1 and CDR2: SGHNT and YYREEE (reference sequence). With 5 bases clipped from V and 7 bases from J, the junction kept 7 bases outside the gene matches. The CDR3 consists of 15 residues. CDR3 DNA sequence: TGTGCCAGCAGGATAGCGGGGGGGCCAAGCGGGGAGCTGTTTTTT. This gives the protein CASRIAGGPSGELFF.

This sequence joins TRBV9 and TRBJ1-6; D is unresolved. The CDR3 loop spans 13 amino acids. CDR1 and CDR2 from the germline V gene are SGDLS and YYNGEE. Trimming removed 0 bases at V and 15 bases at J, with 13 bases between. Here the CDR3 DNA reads TGTGCCAGCAGCGTAGATGGCCGTGGAGACCTCCACTTT. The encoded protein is CASSVDGRGDLHF.